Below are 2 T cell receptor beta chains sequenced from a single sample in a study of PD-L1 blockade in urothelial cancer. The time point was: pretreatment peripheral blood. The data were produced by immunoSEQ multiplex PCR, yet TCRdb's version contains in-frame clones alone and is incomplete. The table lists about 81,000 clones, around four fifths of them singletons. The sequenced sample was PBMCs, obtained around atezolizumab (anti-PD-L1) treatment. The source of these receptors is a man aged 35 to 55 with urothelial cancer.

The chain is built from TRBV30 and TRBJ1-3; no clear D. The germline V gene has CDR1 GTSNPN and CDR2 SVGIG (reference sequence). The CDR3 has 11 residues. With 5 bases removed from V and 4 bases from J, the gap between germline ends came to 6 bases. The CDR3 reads CAWGPGNTIYF. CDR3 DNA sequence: TGTGCCTGGGGGCCGGGAAACACCATATATTTT.

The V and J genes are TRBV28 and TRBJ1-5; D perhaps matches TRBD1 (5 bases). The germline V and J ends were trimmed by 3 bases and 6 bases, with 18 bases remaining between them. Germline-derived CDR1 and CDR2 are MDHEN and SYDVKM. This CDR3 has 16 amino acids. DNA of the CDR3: TGTGCCAGCAGTTTCGGCGGGGCAGCTGGGGGTCAGCCCCAGCATTTT. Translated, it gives CASSFGGAAGGQPQHF.